This TCR beta chain was identified during a study of shared clonotypes between healthy human individuals. Negatively enriched CD4+ T cells were divided by CD45RA into naive and memory. Whole-study results and caveats: A reduction in generation probabilities was seen for non-shared clonotypes relative to those shared by all four donors.

A note on this clone: What it recognizes is unknown.

This CDR3 is built from 14 residues. The germline gives CDR1 LNHDA, CDR2 SQIVND (reference sequence). Trimming stripped 10 bases from V and 0 bases from J, with 15 bases between. Genomic DNA from each subset was divided evenly over several immunoSEQ plates. Repertoires were generated with immunoSEQ multiplex PCR, while TCRdb's copy carries only in-frame clones and drops some. The sample has about 710,000 clones, around four fifths seen once. This clonotype was obtained from a woman between 25 and 40 years old in good health. V and J are TRBV19 and TRBJ1-1; no definite D call. Sample: memory CD4+ T cells sorted from blood. Regarding subset: CD45RA-negative fraction. The CDR3 here is CATQDPGMNTEAFF. In nucleotides, the CDR3 is TGTGCCACCCAGGATCCTGGGATGAACACTGAAGCTTTCTTT.